The T cell receptor (beta chain) described here comes from a study of CD8+CD57+ T cells in acquired aplastic anemia. Per germline, CDR1 MDHEN and CDR2 SYDVKM. This CDR3 spans 12 amino acids. V gave up 7 bases and J gave up 6 bases, with 13 bases separating them. CD8+CD57+ cell expansion, shown by flow cytometry, had occurred in the patients selected for sequencing. Genomic DNA templated the TCR beta VDJ and CDR3 profiling. TCRdb ran MiXCR on the reads and lists one entry per CDR3 protein. This sample has 180,000 or so distinct CDR3 sequences, with approximately 48% found just once. This clonotype was seen many times. What it binds is unknown. Findings and limits, study-wide: Controls and patients did not differ significantly in CD8+ Simpson's diversity.

This chain connects TRBV28 to TRBJ2-7; no definite D call. The origin of this receptor is a human donor with aplastic anemia. The sequencing input was sorted CD4+, CD8+, or CD8+CD57+ T cells (not recorded which) from PBMCs. CDR3: CASTDRLGEQYF. The CDR3, as DNA: TGTGCCAGCACTGACCGACTCGGCGAGCAGTACTTC.